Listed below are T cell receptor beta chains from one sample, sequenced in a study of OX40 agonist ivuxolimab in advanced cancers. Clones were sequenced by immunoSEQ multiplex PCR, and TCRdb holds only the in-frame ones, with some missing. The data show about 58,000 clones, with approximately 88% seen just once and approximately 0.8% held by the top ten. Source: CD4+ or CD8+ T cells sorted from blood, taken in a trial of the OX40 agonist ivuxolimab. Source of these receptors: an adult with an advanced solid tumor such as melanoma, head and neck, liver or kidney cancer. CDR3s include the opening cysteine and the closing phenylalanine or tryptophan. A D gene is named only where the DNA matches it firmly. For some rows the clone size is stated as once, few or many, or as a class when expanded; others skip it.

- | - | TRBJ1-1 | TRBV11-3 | CASSLGQKNTEAFF | TGTGCCAGCAGCTTAGGGCAGAAGAACACTGAAGCTTTCTTT
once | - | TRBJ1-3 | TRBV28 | CASSLLRGNTIYF | TGTGCCAGCAGTTTACTCAGGGGAAACACCATATATTTT
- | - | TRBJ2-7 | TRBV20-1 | CSARTDGEQYF | TGCAGTGCTAGGACGGATGGCGAGCAGTACTTC
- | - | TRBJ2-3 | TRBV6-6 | CASTLVQHTQYF | TGTGCCAGCACCCTCGTTCAGCATACGCAGTATTTT
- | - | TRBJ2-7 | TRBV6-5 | CASRVSEGSSYEQYF | TGTGCCAGCAGGGTGTCAGAGGGGTCCTCCTACGAGCAGTACTTC
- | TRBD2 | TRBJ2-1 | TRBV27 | CASKGLAGRNEQFF | TGTGCCAGCAAGGGGCTAGCGGGACGCAATGAGCAGTTCTTC
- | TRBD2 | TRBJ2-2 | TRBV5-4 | CASSSVPGGLAGGRTGELFF | TGTGCCAGCAGCTCAGTACCCGGCGGCCTAGCGGGGGGGAGGACCGGGGAGCTGTTTTTT
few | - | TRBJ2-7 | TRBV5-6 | CASSLQGLEQYF | TGTGCCAGCAGCCTGCAGGGGTTAGAGCAGTACTTC
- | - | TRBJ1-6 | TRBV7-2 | CASSLTNVSPLHF | TGTGCCAGCAGCCTTACCAATGTTTCACCCCTCCACTTT
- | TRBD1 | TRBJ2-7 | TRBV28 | CASRGPTGITYEQYF | TGTGCCAGCAGGGGACCGACAGGGATAACCTACGAGCAGTACTTC
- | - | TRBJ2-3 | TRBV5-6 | CASSFIDVSGDTQYF | TGTGCCAGCAGCTTCATAGATGTAAGCGGAGATACGCAGTATTTT
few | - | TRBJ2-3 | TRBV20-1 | CSASLSDTQYF | TGCAGTGCTAGTCTTTCAGATACGCAGTATTTT
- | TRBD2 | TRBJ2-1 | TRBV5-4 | CASSSPGLAGNQQFF | TGTGCCAGCAGCTCGCCGGGACTAGCGGGCAACCAGCAGTTCTTC
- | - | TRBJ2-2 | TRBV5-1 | CASSLVAGNTGELFF | TGCGCCAGCAGCTTGGTGGCGGGGAACACCGGGGAGCTGTTTTTT
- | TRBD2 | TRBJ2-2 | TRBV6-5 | CASSRTSGTGELFF | TGTGCCAGCAGCCGGACTAGCGGGACCGGGGAGCTGTTTTTT
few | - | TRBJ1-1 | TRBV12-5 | CASGGDPRVGEAFF | TGTGCTAGTGGTGGGGACCCCAGGGTAGGTGAAGCTTTCTTT
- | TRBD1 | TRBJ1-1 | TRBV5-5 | CASSYNRGEAFF | TGTGCCAGCAGTTACAACAGGGGTGAAGCTTTCTTT
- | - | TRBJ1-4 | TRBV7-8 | CASSFTSYGEKLFF | TGTGCCAGCAGCTTCACATCATACGGAGAAAAACTGTTTTTT
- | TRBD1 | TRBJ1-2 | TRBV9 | CASSVGQANYGYTF | TGTGCCAGCAGCGTCGGACAGGCGAACTATGGCTACACCTTC
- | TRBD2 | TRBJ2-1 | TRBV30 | CAWSVPSGGAGHEQFF | TGTGCCTGGAGTGTACCTAGCGGGGGGGCCGGGCATGAGCAGTTCTTC
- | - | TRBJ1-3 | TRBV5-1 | CASSLGATTERGGTIYF | TGCGCCAGCAGCTTGGGGGCCACGACCGAAAGGGGGGGCACCATATATTTT
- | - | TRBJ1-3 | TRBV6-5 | CASSPTGNTIYF | TGTGCCAGCAGTCCGACAGGAAACACCATATATTTT
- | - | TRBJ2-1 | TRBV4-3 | CASSQVGSSGNEQFF | TGCGCCAGCAGCCAAGTGGGGTCATCTGGGAATGAGCAGTTCTTC
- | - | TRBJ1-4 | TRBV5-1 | CASSSGTAPLEKLFF | TGCGCCAGCAGCTCGGGGACGGCCCCCCTTGAAAAACTGTTTTTT
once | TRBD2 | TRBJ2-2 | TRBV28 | CASSSGGNTGELFF | TGTGCCAGCAGTTCGGGAGGGAACACCGGGGAGCTGTTTTTT
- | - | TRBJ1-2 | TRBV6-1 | CASSEPQGRGSNYGYTF | TGTGCCAGCAGTGAACCCCAGGGGCGCGGGTCTAACTATGGCTACACCTTC
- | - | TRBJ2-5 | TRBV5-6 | CASSLLGSRETQYF | TGTGCCAGCAGCCTTCTAGGCTCTCGCGAGACCCAGTACTTC
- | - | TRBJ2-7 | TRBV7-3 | CASSLTASYEQYF | TGTGCCAGCAGCTTAACCGCCTCCTACGAGCAGTACTTC
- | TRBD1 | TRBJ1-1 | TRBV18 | CASSNDYGTGREAFF | TGTGCCAGCTCAAATGATTATGGGACAGGGAGGGAAGCTTTCTTT
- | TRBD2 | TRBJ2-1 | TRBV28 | CASGTSGGAYNEQFF | TGTGCCAGCGGGACTAGCGGGGGGGCCTACAATGAGCAGTTCTTC
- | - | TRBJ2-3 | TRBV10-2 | CASSELIDTQYF | TGCGCCAGCAGTGAGTTGATTGATACGCAGTATTTT
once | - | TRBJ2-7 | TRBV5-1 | CASSSRSLRNEQYF | TGCGCCAGCAGCTCGAGGTCCCTTCGGAACGAGCAGTACTTC
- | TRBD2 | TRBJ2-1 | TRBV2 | CASNLAGNEQFF | TGTGCCAGCAATTTAGCGGGAAATGAGCAGTTCTTC
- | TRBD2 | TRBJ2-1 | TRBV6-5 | CASRRSGISYNEQFF | TGTGCCAGCAGGAGAAGCGGGATATCCTACAATGAGCAGTTCTTC
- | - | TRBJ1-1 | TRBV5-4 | CASSTGLDRGAFF | TGTGCCAGCAGCACTGGCTTGGACCGAGGGGCTTTCTTT
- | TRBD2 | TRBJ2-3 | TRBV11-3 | CASSWGTSGEYPDTQYF | TGTGCCAGCAGCTGGGGGACTAGCGGCGAGTATCCAGATACGCAGTATTTT
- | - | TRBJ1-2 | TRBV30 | CACREPLANYGYTF | TGTGCCTGCCGAGAACCCCTAGCTAACTATGGCTACACCTTC
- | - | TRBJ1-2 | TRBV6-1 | CASTTGLNGYTF | TGTGCCAGCACCACGGGCCTGAATGGCTACACCTTC
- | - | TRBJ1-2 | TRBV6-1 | CASSEFRDNGYTF | TGTGCCAGCAGTGAATTCAGGGATAATGGCTACACCTTC
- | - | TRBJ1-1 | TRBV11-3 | CASSLLGNTEAFF | TGTGCCAGCAGCTTATTGGGTAACACTGAAGCTTTCTTT
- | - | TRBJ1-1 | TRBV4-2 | CASSPGAMNTEAFF | TGTGCCAGCAGCCCCGGCGCGATGAACACTGAAGCTTTCTTT
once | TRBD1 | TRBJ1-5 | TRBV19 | CASSEQGAQPQHF | TGTGCCAGTAGCGAACAGGGGGCGCAACCCCAGCATTTT
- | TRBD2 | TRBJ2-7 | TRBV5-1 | CASSLSGLAGAEQYF | TGCGCCAGCAGCTTGTCGGGCCTAGCGGGAGCCGAGCAGTACTTC
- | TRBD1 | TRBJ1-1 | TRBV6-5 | CASSSWTGYLNTEAFF | TGTGCCAGCAGTTCATGGACAGGGTACCTGAACACTGAAGCTTTCTTT
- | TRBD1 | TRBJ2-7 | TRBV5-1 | CASSRDRESYEQYF | TGCGCCAGCAGCAGGGACAGGGAGTCCTACGAGCAGTACTTC
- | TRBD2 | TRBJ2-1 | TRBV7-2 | CASRRLAGVGNEQFF | TGTGCCAGCAGGAGACTAGCGGGAGTGGGCAATGAGCAGTTCTTC
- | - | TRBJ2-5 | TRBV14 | CASSQLWASETQYF | TGTGCCAGCAGCCAACTTTGGGCTAGTGAGACCCAGTACTTC
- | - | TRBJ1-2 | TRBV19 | CASSPPIEQFYGYTF | TGTGCCAGTAGTCCGCCAATAGAGCAGTTCTATGGCTACACCTTC
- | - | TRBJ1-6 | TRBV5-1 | CASSLSSRDSPLHF | TGCGCCAGCAGCTTATCTTCCCGGGATTCACCCCTCCACTTT
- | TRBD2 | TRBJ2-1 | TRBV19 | CASRVSVAGVRDEQFF | TGTGCCAGTAGGGTTAGCGTGGCGGGGGTGAGGGATGAGCAGTTCTTC
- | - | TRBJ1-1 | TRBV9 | CASSVEQGARGGAFF | TGTGCCAGCAGCGTAGAACAAGGAGCGAGAGGGGGAGCTTTCTTT
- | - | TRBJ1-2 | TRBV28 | CASSLSGSYGYTF | TGTGCCAGCAGTTTATCAGGGTCCTATGGCTACACCTTC
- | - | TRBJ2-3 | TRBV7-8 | CASGLLYVGSTDTQYF | TGTGCCAGCGGTCTCCTCTACGTGGGAAGCACAGATACGCAGTATTTT
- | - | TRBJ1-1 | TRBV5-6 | CASIPWGGGNTEAFF | TGTGCCAGCATCCCTTGGGGCGGCGGGAACACTGAAGCTTTCTTT
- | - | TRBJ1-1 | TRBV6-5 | CASSSPASINTEAFF | TGTGCCAGCAGTTCCCCAGCCTCTATTAACACTGAAGCTTTCTTT
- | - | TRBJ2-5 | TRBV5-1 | CASSLVPMTRGIQETQYF | TGCGCCAGCAGCTTGGTCCCCATGACTAGGGGCATTCAAGAGACCCAGTACTTC
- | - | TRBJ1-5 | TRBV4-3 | CASSPRPRGAGDQPQHF | TGCGCCAGCAGCCCCCGCCCCCGAGGGGCCGGGGATCAGCCCCAGCATTTT
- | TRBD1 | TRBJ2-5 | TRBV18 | CASSSTGGQETQYF | TGTGCCAGCTCATCGACAGGGGGCCAAGAGACCCAGTACTTC